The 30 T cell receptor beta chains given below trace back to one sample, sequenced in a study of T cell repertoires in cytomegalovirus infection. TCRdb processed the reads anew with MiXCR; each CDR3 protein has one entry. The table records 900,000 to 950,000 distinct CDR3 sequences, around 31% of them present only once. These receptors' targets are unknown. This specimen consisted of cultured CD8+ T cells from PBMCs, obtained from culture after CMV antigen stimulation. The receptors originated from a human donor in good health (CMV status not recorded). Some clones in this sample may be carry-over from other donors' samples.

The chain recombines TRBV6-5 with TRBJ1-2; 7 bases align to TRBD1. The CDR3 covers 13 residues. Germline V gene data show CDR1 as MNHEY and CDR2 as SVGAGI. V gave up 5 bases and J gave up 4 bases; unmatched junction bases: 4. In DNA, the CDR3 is TGTGCCAGCAGTGTACAGGGGTCCTATGGCTACACCTTC. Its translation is CASSVQGSYGYTF.

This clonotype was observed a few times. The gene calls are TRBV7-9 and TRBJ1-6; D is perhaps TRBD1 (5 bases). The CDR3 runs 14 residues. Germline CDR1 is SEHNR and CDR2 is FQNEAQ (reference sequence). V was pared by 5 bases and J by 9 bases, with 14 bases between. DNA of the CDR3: TGTGCCAGCAGCCGTGGAGGGGCGGGTTCACCCCTCCACTTT. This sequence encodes CASSRGGAGSPLHF.

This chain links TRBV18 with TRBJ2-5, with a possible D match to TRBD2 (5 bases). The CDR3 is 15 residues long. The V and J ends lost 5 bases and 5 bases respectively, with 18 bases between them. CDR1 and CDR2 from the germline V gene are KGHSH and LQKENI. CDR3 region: CASSAELPPGETQYF. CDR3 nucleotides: TGTGCCAGCTCAGCCGAACTACCCCCGGGGGAGACCCAGTACTTC.

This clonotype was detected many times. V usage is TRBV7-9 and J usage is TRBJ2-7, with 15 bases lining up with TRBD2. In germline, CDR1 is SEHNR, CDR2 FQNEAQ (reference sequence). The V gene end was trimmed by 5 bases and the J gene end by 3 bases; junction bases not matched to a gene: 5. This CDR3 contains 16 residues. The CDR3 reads CASSVPGLAGGYEQYF. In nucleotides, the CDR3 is TGTGCCAGCAGCGTTCCGGGACTAGCGGGAGGCTACGAGCAGTACTTC.

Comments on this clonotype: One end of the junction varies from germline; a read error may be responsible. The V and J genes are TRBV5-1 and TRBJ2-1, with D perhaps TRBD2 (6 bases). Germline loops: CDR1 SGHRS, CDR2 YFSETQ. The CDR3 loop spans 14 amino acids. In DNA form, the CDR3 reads TGCGTCAGCAGCTGGGGGGACGGTAACAATGAGCAGTTCTTC. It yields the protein CVSSWGDGNNEQFF. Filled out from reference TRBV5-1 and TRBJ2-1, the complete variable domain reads KAGVTQTPRYLIKTRGQQVTLSCSPISGHRSVSWYQQTPGQGLQFLFEYFSETQRNKGNFPGRFSGRQFSNSRSEMNVSTLELGDSALYLCVSSWGDGNNEQFFGPGTRLTVL.

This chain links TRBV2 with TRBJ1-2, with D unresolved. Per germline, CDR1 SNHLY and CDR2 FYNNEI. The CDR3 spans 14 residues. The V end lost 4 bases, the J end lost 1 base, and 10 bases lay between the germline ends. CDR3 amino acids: CASSGPGGNYGYTF. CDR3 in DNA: TGTGCCAGCAGTGGGCCAGGTGGTAACTATGGCTACACCTTC.

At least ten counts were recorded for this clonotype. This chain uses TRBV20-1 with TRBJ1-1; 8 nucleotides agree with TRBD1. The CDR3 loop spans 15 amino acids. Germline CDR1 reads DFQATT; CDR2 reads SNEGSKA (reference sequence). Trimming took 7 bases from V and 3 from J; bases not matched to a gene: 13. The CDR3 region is CSVPTGEKGDTEAFF. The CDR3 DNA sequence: TGCAGTGTCCCGACAGGGGAAAAAGGGGACACTGAAGCTTTCTTT.

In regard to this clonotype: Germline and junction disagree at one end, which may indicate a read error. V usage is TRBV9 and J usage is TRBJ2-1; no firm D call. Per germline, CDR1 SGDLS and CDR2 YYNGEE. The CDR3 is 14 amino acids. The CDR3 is CVSSVVINYNEQFF. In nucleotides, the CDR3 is TGTGTCAGCAGCGTAGTTATAAATTACAATGAGCAGTTCTTC.

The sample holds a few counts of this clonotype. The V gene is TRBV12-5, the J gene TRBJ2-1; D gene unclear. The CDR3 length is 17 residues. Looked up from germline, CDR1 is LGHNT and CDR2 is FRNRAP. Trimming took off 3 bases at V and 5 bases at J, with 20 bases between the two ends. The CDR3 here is CASGFFFDTLTHNEQFF. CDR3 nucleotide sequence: TGTGCTAGTGGTTTTTTTTTTGACACTCTAACCCACAATGAGCAGTTCTTC.

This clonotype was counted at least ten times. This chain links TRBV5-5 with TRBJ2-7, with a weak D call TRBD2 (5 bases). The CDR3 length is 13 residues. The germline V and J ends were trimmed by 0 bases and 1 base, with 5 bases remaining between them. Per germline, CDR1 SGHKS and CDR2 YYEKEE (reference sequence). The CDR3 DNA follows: TGTGCCAGCAGCTTGGGGGAGTCCTACGAGCAGTACGTC. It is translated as CASSLGESYEQYV.

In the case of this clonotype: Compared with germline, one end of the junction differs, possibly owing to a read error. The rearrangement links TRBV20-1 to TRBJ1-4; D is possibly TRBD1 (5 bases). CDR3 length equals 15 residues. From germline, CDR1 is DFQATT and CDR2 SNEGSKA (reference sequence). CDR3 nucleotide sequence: TGCAGTGCCAGAGTCGTAGGGGAGTTTAATGAAAAACTGTTTTTT. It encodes CSARVVGEFNEKLFF.

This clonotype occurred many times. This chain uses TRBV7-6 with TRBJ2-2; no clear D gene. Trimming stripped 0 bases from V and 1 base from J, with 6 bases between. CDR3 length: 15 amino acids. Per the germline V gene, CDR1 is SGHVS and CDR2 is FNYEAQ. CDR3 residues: CASSLAGLNTGELFF. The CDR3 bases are TGTGCCAGCAGCTTAGCGGGGTTGAACACCGGGGAGCTGTTTTTT.

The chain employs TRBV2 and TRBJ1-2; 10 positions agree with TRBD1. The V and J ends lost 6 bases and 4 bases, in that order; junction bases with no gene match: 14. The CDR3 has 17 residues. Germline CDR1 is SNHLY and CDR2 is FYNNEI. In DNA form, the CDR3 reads TGTGCCAGCAGCACGCCCCAGACAGGGGGCGTCAGCTATGGCTACACCTTC. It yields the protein CASSTPQTGGVSYGYTF.

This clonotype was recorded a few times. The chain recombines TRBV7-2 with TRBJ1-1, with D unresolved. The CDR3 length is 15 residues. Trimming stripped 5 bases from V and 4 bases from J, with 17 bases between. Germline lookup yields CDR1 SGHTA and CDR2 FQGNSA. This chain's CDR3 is CASSPWGGLATEAFF. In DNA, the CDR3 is TGTGCCAGCAGCCCCTGGGGAGGGCTCGCCACTGAAGCTTTCTTT.

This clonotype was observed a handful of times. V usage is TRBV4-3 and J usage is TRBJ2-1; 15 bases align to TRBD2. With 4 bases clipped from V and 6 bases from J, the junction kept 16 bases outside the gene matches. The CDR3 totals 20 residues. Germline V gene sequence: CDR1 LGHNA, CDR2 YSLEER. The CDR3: CASSLRGGYLGLAGGNEQFF. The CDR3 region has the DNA TGCGCCAGCAGCCTCAGGGGGGGTTACTTGGGACTAGCGGGGGGCAATGAGCAGTTCTTC.

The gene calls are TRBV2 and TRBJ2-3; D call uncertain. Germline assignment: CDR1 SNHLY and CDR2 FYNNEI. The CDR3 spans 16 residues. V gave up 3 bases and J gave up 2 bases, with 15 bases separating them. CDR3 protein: CASSDIEQSNTDTQYF. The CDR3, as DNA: TGTGCCAGCAGTGATATCGAACAGTCCAACACAGATACGCAGTATTTT.

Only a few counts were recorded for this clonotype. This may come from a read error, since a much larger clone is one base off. The CDR3 DNA is TGTGTCAGCAGCTTAGGAGGGAAAGAGACCCAGTACTTC. Its protein is CVSSLGGKETQYF. The V gene is TRBV7-2, the J gene TRBJ2-5; TRBD2 is a possible D gene (6 bases). Germline CDR1 SGHTA, CDR2 FQGNSA. The CDR3 runs 13 residues.

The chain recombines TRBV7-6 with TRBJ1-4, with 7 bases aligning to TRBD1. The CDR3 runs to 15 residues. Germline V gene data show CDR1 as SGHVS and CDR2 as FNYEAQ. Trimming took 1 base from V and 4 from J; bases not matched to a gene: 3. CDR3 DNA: TGTGCCAGCAGCTTAGGGCAGGGGGTTAATGAAAAACTGTTTTTT. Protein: CASSLGQGVNEKLFF.

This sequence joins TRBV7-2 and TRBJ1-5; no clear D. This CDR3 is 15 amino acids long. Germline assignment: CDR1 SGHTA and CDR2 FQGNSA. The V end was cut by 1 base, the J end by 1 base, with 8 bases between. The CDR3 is CASSLGAQSNQPQHF. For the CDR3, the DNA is TGTGCCAGCAGCTTAGGGGCACAGAGCAATCAGCCCCAGCATTTT.

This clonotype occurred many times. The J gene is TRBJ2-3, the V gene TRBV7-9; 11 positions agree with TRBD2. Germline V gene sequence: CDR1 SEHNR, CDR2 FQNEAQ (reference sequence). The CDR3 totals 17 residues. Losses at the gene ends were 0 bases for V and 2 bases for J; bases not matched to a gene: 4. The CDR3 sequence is CASSLALLAGVTDTQYF. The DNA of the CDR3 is TGTGCCAGCAGCTTAGCGCTACTAGCGGGGGTCACAGATACGCAGTATTTT. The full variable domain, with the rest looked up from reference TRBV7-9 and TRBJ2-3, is DTGVSQNPRHKITKRGQNVTFRCDPISEHNRLYWYRQTLGQGPEFLTYFQNEAQLEKSRLLSDRFSAERPKGSFSTLEIQRTEQGDSAMYLCASSLALLAGVTDTQYFGPGTRLTVL.

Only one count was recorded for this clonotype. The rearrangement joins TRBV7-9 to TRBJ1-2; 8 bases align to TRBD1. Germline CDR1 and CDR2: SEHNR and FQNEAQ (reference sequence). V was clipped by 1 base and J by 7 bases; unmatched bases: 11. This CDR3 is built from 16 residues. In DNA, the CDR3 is TGTGCCAGCAGCTTAGGGGTGACCGGGACAGGCGGTGGCTACACCTTC. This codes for CASSLGVTGTGGGYTF.

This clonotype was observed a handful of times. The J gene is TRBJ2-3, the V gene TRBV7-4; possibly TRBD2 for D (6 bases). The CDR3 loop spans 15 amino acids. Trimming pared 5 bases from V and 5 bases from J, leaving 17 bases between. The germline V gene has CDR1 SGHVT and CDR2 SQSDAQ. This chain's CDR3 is CASSPQEGLIDTQYF. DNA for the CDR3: TGTGCCAGCAGCCCTCAGGAGGGGCTAATAGATACGCAGTATTTT.

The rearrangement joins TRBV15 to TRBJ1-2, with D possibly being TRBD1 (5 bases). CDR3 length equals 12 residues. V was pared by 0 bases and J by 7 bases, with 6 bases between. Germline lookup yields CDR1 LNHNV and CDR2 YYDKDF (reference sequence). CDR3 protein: CATSRDGGGYTF. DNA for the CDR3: TGTGCCACCAGCAGAGATGGGGGTGGCTACACCTTC.

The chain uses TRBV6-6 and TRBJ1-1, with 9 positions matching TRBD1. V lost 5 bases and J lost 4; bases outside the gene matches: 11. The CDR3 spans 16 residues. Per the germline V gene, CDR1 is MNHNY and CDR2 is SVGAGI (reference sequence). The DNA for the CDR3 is TGTGCCAGCAGTAACCGGAACAGGGGGCCGGGCACTGAAGCTTTCTTT. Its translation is CASSNRNRGPGTEAFF.

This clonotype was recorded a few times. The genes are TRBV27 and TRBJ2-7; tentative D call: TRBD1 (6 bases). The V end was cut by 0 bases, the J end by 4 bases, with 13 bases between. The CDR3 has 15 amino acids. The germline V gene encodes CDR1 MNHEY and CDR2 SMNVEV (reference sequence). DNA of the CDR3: TGTGCCAGCAGTTTATCGATCGGGACAACGTACGAGCAGTACTTC. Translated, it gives CASSLSIGTTYEQYF.

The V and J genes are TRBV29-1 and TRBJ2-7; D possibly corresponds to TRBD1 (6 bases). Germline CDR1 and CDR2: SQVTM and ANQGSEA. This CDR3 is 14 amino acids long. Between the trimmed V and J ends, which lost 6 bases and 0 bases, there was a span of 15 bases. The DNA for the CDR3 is TGCAGCGTGAGGACCGGGACAACCTCCTACGAGCAGTACTTC. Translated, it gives CSVRTGTTSYEQYF.

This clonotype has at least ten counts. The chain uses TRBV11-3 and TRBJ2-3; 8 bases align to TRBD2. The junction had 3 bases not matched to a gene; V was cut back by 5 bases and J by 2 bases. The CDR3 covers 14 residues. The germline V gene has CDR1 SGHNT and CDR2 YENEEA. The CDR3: CASSRGGYTDTQYF. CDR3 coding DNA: TGTGCCAGCAGCCGCGGGGGGTACACAGATACGCAGTATTTT. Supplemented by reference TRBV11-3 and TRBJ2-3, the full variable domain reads EAGVVQSPRYKIIEKKQPVAFWCNPISGHNTLYWYLQNLGQGPELLIRYENEEAVDDSQLPKDRFSAERLKGVDSTLKIQPAELGDSAVYLCASSRGGYTDTQYFGPGTRLTVL.

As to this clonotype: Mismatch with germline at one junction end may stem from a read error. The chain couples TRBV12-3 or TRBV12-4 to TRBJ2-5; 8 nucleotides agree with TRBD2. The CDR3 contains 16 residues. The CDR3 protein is CANSFATLAGTETQYF. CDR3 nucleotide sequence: TGTGCCAACAGTTTCGCAACGTTAGCGGGGACAGAGACCCAGTACTTC.

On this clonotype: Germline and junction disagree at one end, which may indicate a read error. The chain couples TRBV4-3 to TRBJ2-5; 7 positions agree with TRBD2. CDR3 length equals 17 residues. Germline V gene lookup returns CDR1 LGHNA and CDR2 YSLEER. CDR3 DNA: TGCGCCAGCAGCGAAGAACTAGTGGGGGGGGACCAAGAGACCCAGTACTTC. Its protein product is CASSEELVGGDQETQYF.

The CDR3 here is CASSLSLFDSTDTQYF. Written as DNA, the CDR3 is TGTGCCAGCAGTTTATCTCTGTTCGATAGCACAGATACGCAGTATTTT. The chain joins TRBV27 to TRBJ2-3; no clear D. The germline CDR1 and CDR2 sequences are MNHEY and SMNVEV (reference sequence). The ends were cut back, 0 bases at V and 0 bases at J, with 10 bases in the middle. CDR3 size: 16 residues.